This T cell receptor (beta chain) originates from a study of blood T cell repertoires in COVID-19. Clones were sequenced by immunoSEQ multiplex PCR, and TCRdb holds only the in-frame ones, with some missing. Of some 290,000 clones in the sample, about nine tenths were seen once. CDR3 length equals 16 residues. Per the germline V gene, CDR1 is SGDLS and CDR2 is YYNGEE. V lost 2 bases and J lost 3; bases outside the gene matches: 7. It was during active infection that Seattle patients were enrolled and then longitudinally followed. The source material was peripheral blood. This TCR derives from a woman in her thirties with COVID-19, enrolled during active disease. The chain links TRBV9 to TRBJ1-2; TRBD1 matches at 10 bases. CDR3 bases: TGTGCCAGCAGCGTGAGGGACAGGGGAATTTACTATGGCTACACCTTC. Translating gives CASSVRDRGIYYGYTF.